This entry lists 5 T cell receptor beta chains sequenced from one sample in a study of type 1 regulatory T cells. Overall study findings and caveats: Type 1 regulatory T cells had a more restricted TCR repertoire than non-type 1 regulatory T cells.

These receptors' targets are unknown. TCRdb fed the reads into MiXCR, producing one record per CDR3 protein. The sample lists several thousand distinct CDR3 sequences; 33% were seen once. Sequencing used cultured type 1 regulatory T (Tr1) cells, either the whole culture or a sorted fraction (not recorded which). These receptors came from a human donor in good health.

This clonotype was counted only a few times. This chain connects TRBV5-1 to TRBJ2-5; D is unresolved. The germline CDR1 and CDR2 sequences are SGHRS and YFSETQ. V lost 1 base, J lost 0 bases, and 10 bases lay in between. This CDR3 has 15 residues. CDR3 sequence: CASSLYFFDQETQYF. In nucleotides, the CDR3 is TGCGCCAGCAGCTTGTATTTCTTTGACCAAGAGACCCAGTACTTC.

This clonotype was observed a handful of times. The chain uses TRBV7-3 and TRBJ2-1, with TRBD1 identical over 9 bases. V lost 6 bases and J lost 0; bases outside the gene matches: 3. This CDR3 is 15 amino acids long. Germline CDR1 reads SGHTA; CDR2 reads FQGTGA. This CDR3 is CASRKGQGSYNEQFF. CDR3 coding DNA: TGTGCCAGCAGGAAGGGACAGGGCTCCTACAATGAGCAGTTCTTC.

V is TRBV5-1 and J is TRBJ2-7; 10 bases are a match to TRBD2. The CDR3 covers 15 residues. J was trimmed by 0 bases and V by 4 bases; bases with no gene match: 4. The V gene's germline CDR1 is SGHRS and CDR2 YFSETQ. CDR3 residues: CASSELAGVSYEQYF. CDR3 DNA: TGCGCCAGCAGCGAGCTAGCGGGAGTCTCCTACGAGCAGTACTTC.

A few counts support this clonotype. The chain recombines TRBV20-1 with TRBJ2-1; perhaps TRBD2 as D (6 bases). Germline V gene lookup returns CDR1 DFQATT and CDR2 SNEGSKA (reference sequence). This CDR3 has 15 amino acids. CDR3 in amino acids: CVIGGGPSMYNEQFF. CDR3 DNA: TGCGTAATAGGAGGAGGGCCTAGCATGTACAATGAGCAGTTCTTC.

This clonotype is termed medium-sized (0.01 to 0.1%). The chain recombines TRBV9 with TRBJ1-2; TRBD1 aligns across 8 bases. The CDR3 has 14 residues. V dropped 1 base and J dropped 6; count of bases not matched to a gene: 5. The germline gives CDR1 SGDLS, CDR2 YYNGEE. The CDR3 is CASSVLGQGHGYTF. In DNA form, the CDR3 reads TGTGCCAGCAGCGTACTAGGACAGGGCCATGGCTACACCTTC.